This T cell receptor (beta chain) was sequenced during a study of metastatic and nonmetastatic thyroid tumors (TCRdb year 2020). Regarding the complete study: The researchers compared repertoires between peripheral blood samples and tumor or nodule tissue samples from patients with malignant or benign thyroid disease.

This clone was recorded many times. Its recognized antigen is unknown. No per-base quality is available; no much larger clone lies one base away. Before undergoing thyroid surgery, none of the patients had been given any kind of treatment. Using T-cell receptor beta sequencing, the researchers looked back retrospectively at clinical samples from patients, gathered between about 2011 and 2019. Library method: PCR. Sequencing was performed on an Illumina HiSeq 4000. High-throughput sequencing was used to profile the TCR beta-chain CDR3 region of each patient. As for the authors' bioinformatics: The researchers built a classifier to tell apart papillary thyroid cancer patients with distant metastasis, based on CDR3 differences among clinicopathological groups. Repertoire diversity was assessed with the Shannon index, and tumor-blood repertoire similarity with the Morisita-Horn index. TCRdb took the public reads, trimmed them with fastp at Q25, ran MiXCR for clone calling and kept in-frame beta chains. The V and J calls and clone size are TCRdb's, not the authors'. In this sample the table shows about 11,000 clones, around 10% of which occur a single time. The ten largest clones add up to roughly an eighth of the sample.

The study at large found these results: In both blood and tumor samples, malignant tumors were reported to have significantly higher TCR beta diversity than benign nodules.

The sequence came from a female donor with papillary thyroid cancer or a benign thyroid nodule (not recorded which). Some clones in this sample may be carry-over from other donors' samples. Sequenced material: blood.

The DNA reads TGTGCCAGCAAGATTCTTCGGGGGCCCGGGGAGCTGTTTTTT. Its protein is CASKILRGPGELFF. The chain is encoded by TRBV7-9 joined to TRBJ2-2, with the D assignment possibly TRBD1 or TRBD2, given 6 matching bases for each. CDR1 and CDR2, per the germline V gene (reference sequence), are SEHNR and FQNEAQ. Deletion took 7 bases off V and 6 bases off J, with a span of 15 bases between the germline ends. From cysteine to phenylalanine, the CDR3 is 14 amino acids long. The read is trimmed to its CDR3 DNA, 42 bases read in frame from base 1.